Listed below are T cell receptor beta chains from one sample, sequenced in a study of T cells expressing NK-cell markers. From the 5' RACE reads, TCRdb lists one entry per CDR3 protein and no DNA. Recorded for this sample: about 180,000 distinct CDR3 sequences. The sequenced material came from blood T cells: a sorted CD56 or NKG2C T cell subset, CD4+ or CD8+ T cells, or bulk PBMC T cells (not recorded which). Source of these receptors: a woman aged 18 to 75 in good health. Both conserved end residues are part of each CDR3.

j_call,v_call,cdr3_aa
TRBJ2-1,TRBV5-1,CASSLAHGTSGIYNEQFF
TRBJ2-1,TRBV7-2,CASSPEGLAGTGFF
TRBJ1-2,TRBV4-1,CASSQVSGSYGYTF
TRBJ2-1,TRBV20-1,CSASPTGENEQFF
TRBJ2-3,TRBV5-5,CASSLLRGGSPGTDTQYF
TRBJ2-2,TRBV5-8,CASSYGQGDPNTGELFF
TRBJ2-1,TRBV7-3,CASSPRTGSSYNEQFF
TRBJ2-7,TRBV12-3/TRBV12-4,CASRVGGSYEQYF
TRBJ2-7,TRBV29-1,CSVGEGRGYEQYF
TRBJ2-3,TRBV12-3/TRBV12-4,CASSSSGRAGDTQYF
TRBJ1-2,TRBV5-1,CASSLAPGERGYTF
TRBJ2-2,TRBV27,CASSSLRGVHPGELFF
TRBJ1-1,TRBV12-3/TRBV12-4,CASSPGLINTEAFF
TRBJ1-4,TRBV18,CASSPPGGEKLFF
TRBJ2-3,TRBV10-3,CATKDLGGGQDTQYF
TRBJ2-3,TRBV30,CAWTPGTDTQYF
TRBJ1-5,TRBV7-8,CASSFTVGHTNQPQHF
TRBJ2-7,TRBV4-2,CASSRETGLRSEQYF
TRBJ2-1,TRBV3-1,CASSHGPSGTWNEQFF
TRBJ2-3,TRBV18,CASSPEAGPTDTQYF
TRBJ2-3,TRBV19,CASRRGGLGTDTQYF
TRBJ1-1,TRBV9,CASSVTGEVMNTEAFF
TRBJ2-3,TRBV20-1,CSARGLAGGWVDTQYF
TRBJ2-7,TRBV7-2,CASSLPGTKSSYEQYF
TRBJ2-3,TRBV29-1,CSVEGAVWGQYF
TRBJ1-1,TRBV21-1,CASSKRRGKGGTEAFF
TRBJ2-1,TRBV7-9,CAILELSNEQFF
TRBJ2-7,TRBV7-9,CASSLTSGSKDEQYF
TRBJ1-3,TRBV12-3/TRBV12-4,CASSLTGGAGNTIYF
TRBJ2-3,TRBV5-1,CASSLARAAYERTDTQYF
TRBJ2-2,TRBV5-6,CASSLLAGSGELFF
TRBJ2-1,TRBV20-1,CSAGPRSSYNEQFF
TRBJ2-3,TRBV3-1,CASSQGDTQYF
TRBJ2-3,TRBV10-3,CAISGRVAGGSTDTQYF
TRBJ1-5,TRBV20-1,CSARDRREGYSNQPQHF
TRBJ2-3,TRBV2,CASSSFGTSGRASADTQYF
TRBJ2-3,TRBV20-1,CSPINAAGDTQYF
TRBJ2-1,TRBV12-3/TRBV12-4,CASSHLGTGIYNEQFF
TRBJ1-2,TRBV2,CASIDRGLGYTF
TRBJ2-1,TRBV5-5,CASRSTSSYNEQFF
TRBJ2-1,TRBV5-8,CASSFGLRSYNEQFF
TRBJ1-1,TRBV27,CASTMTGTNTEAFF
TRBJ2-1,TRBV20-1,CSARAGVRTSGRPYNEQFF
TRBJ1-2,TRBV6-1,CASSEDRAPYGYTF
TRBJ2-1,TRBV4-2,CASSQEAPGLAGGREQFF
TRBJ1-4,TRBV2,CASRRDRDSTNEKLFF
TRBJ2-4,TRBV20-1,CSARGEVVWSGNKNIQYF
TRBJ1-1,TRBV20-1,CSARDARTAVLEAFF
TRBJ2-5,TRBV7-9,CASSLAAWQETQYF
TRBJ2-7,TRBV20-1,CSAISGESYEQYF
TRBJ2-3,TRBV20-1,CSARGDRGADTQYF